Listed below are T cell receptor beta chains from one sample, sequenced in a study of blood T cells in healthy people across ages. From the 5' RACE reads, TCRdb called clonotypes with MiXCR, one entry per CDR3 protein. The sample has about a million distinct CDR3 sequences; around two fifths are singletons. The sample was blood. Receptors originate from a man in his late teens or twenties in good health. Both conserved end residues are part of each CDR3. D genes are given only for firm matches. Clone size is stated in some rows and not others, as once, few, many or a class when expanded.

j_call,clone_size,d_call,v_call,cdr3_nt,cdr3_aa
TRBJ1-2,-,-,TRBV12-3/TRBV12-4,TGTGCCAGCAGTTTTCCCAGGACGGGCTACACCTTC,CASSFPRTGYTF
TRBJ2-3,many,-,TRBV12-3/TRBV12-4,TGTGCCAGCAGGCCAGGGAGCACAGATACGCAGTATTTT,CASRPGSTDTQYF
TRBJ2-5,-,-,TRBV20-1,TGCAGTGCTGGCCCGCCGGGACTTTTACAAGAGACCCAGTACTTC,CSAGPPGLLQETQYF
TRBJ2-2,few,-,TRBV5-1,TGCGCCAGCAGCTTGGGCACAGGACCGAACACCGGGGAGCTGTTTTTT,CASSLGTGPNTGELFF
TRBJ2-7,-,TRBD1,TRBV10-3,TGTGCCATCAGCCGGGACAGCTCCTACGAGCAGTACTTC,CAISRDSSYEQYF
TRBJ1-1,once,-,TRBV13,TGTGCCAGCAGCCCTAGAGAAGCGACAGGTAACACTGAAGCTTTCTTT,CASSPREATGNTEAFF
TRBJ1-5,-,-,TRBV6-1,TGTGCCAGCAGTGAAGGGACCCGGGTAACGGAGCCCCAGCATTTT,CASSEGTRVTEPQHF
TRBJ2-1,many,TRBD2,TRBV20-1,TGCAGTGCGCCCGGGACTAGCGGGGGGGCTGACAATGAGCAGTTCTTC,CSAPGTSGGADNEQFF
TRBJ1-1,-,-,TRBV24-1,TGTGCCACCAAAAGAAACGGCGCCGCTGAAGCTTTCTTT,CATKRNGAAEAFF
TRBJ1-1,-,-,TRBV14,TGTGCCAGCAGCCAAGGAATGGGGGTTGAAGCTTTCTTT,CASSQGMGVEAFF
TRBJ1-1,-,-,TRBV29-1,TGCAGCACCAGGGTGACAGCAGACACTGAAGCTTTCTTT,CSTRVTADTEAFF
TRBJ1-2,few,TRBD1,TRBV7-2,TGTGCCAGCAGCTTGATTACTCGGACAGGGTCCCATGGCTACACCTTC,CASSLITRTGSHGYTF
TRBJ2-5,-,-,TRBV2,TGTGCCAGCAGCGTCTTAGCAGCAGAGACCCAGTACTTC,CASSVLAAETQYF
TRBJ1-5,many,TRBD1,TRBV28,TGTGCCAGCAGTTCCCTTGGGACAGGGATGAGCAATCAGCCCCAGCATTTT,CASSSLGTGMSNQPQHF
TRBJ2-1,-,-,TRBV12-3/TRBV12-4,TGTGCCAGCAGTACAGGGACGGGCCATGAGCAGTTCTTC,CASSTGTGHEQFF
TRBJ1-2,-,-,TRBV12-3/TRBV12-4,TGTGCCAGCAGTTCCCAGGGTTCTGACTATGACTACACCTTC,CASSSQGSDYDYTF
TRBJ1-2,-,-,TRBV10-2,TGCGCCAGCAGTGAGGAACGGGTCTATGGCTACACCTTC,CASSEERVYGYTF
TRBJ1-1,-,-,TRBV18,TGTGCCAGCTCACCCCTCATCGGGGGGATCAAGGACACTGAAGCTTTCTTT,CASSPLIGGIKDTEAFF
TRBJ2-5,-,-,TRBV24-1,TGTGCCACCGGGGGGACAGCGCAAGAGACCCAGTACTTC,CATGGTAQETQYF
TRBJ2-3,many,-,TRBV29-1,TGCAGCGTTCGGAGGTCTGGGACAGATACGCAGTATTTT,CSVRRSGTDTQYF
TRBJ2-3,-,-,TRBV13,TGTGCCAGCAGCTTTAAGGGGGGGGGCCTAGATGCAGATACGCAGTATTTT,CASSFKGGGLDADTQYF
TRBJ2-3,-,-,TRBV2,TGTGCCAGCAGTGTCCTCTCGAGGGGGGAGTTGACAGATACGCAGTATTTT,CASSVLSRGELTDTQYF
TRBJ1-2,-,-,TRBV11-2,TGTGCCAGCAGCCGACTCGGGACGAGGGGCTACACCTTC,CASSRLGTRGYTF
TRBJ1-2,-,-,TRBV3-1,TGTGCCAGCAGCCAGGACTGGGGTTCTGGCTACACCTTC,CASSQDWGSGYTF
TRBJ1-2,few,TRBD1,TRBV5-1,TGCGCCAGCAGTTCCAGACAGGGCCAGGCCTATGGCTACACCTTC,CASSSRQGQAYGYTF
TRBJ1-5,-,TRBD1,TRBV24-1,TGTGCCACCAGTGACCGGACAGGGGATAATCAGCCCCAGCATTTT,CATSDRTGDNQPQHF
TRBJ2-1,once,TRBD2,TRBV12-3/TRBV12-4,TGTGCCAGCAGCTCGGGAGGGGACAATGAGCAGTTCTTC,CASSSGGDNEQFF
TRBJ1-2,few,-,TRBV3-1,TGTGCCAGCAACAGTAAAGGGGGGAACTATGGCTACACCTTC,CASNSKGGNYGYTF
TRBJ1-1,-,TRBD1,TRBV20-1,TGCAGGGGACCGGGACAGGGAACGGCTGAAGCTTTCTTT,CRGPGQGTAEAFF
TRBJ2-7,-,-,TRBV12-3/TRBV12-4,TGTGCCAGCAGTTTAGTTCCGGCAGGACCCCACAACTCCTACGAGCAGTACTTC,CASSLVPAGPHNSYEQYF
TRBJ1-5,-,-,TRBV5-1,TGCGCCAGCTCGTGGACCGGGGATAGCAGTCAGCCCCAGCATTTT,CASSWTGDSSQPQHF
TRBJ1-1,-,-,TRBV2,TGTGCCAGCGGCCTGACAGCAATCACTGAAGCTTTCTTT,CASGLTAITEAFF
TRBJ2-6,once,-,TRBV11-2,TGTGCCAGCAGCTCTCTCGACGGGTCTGTAAGAGGGGCCAACGTCCTGACTTTC,CASSSLDGSVRGANVLTF
TRBJ1-5,few,TRBD1,TRBV6-2/TRBV6-3,TGTGCCAGCAGACCCTCCGGGACAGGGGGCTATCAGCCCCAGCATTTT,CASRPSGTGGYQPQHF
TRBJ2-1,-,-,TRBV13,TGTGCCAGCAGCCCCCCCGGGAATTTTAATGAGCAGTTCTTC,CASSPPGNFNEQFF
TRBJ1-2,-,-,TRBV7-3,TGTTCCAGCAGCTCACAGGGTATTCCTCTCTATGGCTACACCTTC,CSSSSQGIPLYGYTF
TRBJ1-6,-,-,TRBV3-1,TGTGCCAGCAGCCCTACACGGAGCTCCTATAATTCACCCCTCCACTTT,CASSPTRSSYNSPLHF
TRBJ1-2,few,TRBD1,TRBV6-2/TRBV6-3,TGTGCCAGCAGGCCGGACAGGGGGCGTCTTATTAACTATGGCTACACCTTC,CASRPDRGRLINYGYTF
TRBJ1-6,-,TRBD1,TRBV20-1,TGCAGTGCTAGAGTTGCGGGACAGGATCATAATTCACCCCTACACTTT,CSARVAGQDHNSPLHF
TRBJ2-1,-,TRBD2,TRBV11-2,TGTGCCAGCAGCGACACATTGGGACTAGCGGGGGGGCGCAATTACAATGAGCAGTTCTTC,CASSDTLGLAGGRNYNEQFF
TRBJ2-6,few,-,TRBV7-3,TGTGCCAGCAGCTTCAGGGTCCCCCTCTCTGGGGCCAACGTCCTGACTTTC,CASSFRVPLSGANVLTF
TRBJ1-2,few,-,TRBV28,TGTGCCAGCAGTTTAGTACAAGGGAAGGGGGGCTACACCTTC,CASSLVQGKGGYTF
TRBJ2-2,-,-,TRBV5-6,TGTGCCAGCAGCTCCCTTGACCCGGACAGGGAGCTGTTTTTT,CASSSLDPDRELFF
TRBJ1-2,-,-,TRBV7-2,TGTGCCAGCAGCCACCGGGGCTATGGCTACACCTTC,CASSHRGYGYTF
TRBJ1-2,-,-,TRBV7-9,TGTGCCAGCAGCTCCAGCTACACTAACTATGGCTACACCTTC,CASSSSYTNYGYTF
TRBJ1-1,-,TRBD1,TRBV10-3,TGTGCCATCAGCGGCAACAGGGGATCGAACACTGAAGCTTTCTTT,CAISGNRGSNTEAFF
TRBJ2-5,few,-,TRBV6-2/TRBV6-3,TGTGCCAGCAGTTTTGACCACTGGGAGACCCAGTACTTC,CASSFDHWETQYF
TRBJ2-3,-,-,TRBV7-6,TGTGCCAGCAGCCTGGGGGGGGGCTTTGCAGATACGCAGTATTTT,CASSLGGGFADTQYF
TRBJ1-1,few,TRBD1,TRBV6-2/TRBV6-3,TGTGCCAGCATTAATATGGGTGGACAGGGATCTGAAGCTTTCTTT,CASINMGGQGSEAFF
TRBJ2-3,few,-,TRBV6-2/TRBV6-3,TGTGCCAGCAGTTATACAACCAGCGCAGGCACAGATACGCAGTATTTT,CASSYTTSAGTDTQYF
TRBJ2-3,few,TRBD1,TRBV6-1,TGTGCCAGCAGTGAACACAGGGGAACAGATACGCAGTATTTT,CASSEHRGTDTQYF
TRBJ2-1,few,TRBD2,TRBV5-1,TGCGCCAGCAGCTCGACCTTAGCGGGGTACAATGAGCAGTTCTTC,CASSSTLAGYNEQFF
TRBJ2-3,few,-,TRBV3-1,TGTGCCAGCAGCCGCAGTCCCGCCACAGATACGCAGTATTTT,CASSRSPATDTQYF